The 10 T cell receptor beta chains presented below share a single source sample, sequenced in a study of blood T cell repertoires in COVID-19 (dated by TCRdb to 2020 to 2022). The library was generated by the immunoSEQ multiplex PCR assay. The table was pulled from immuneACCESS by TCRdb, which kept in-frame rearrangements only. Such tables lose some clones; where checked, under half of the loss comes from unresolved V genes, and the rest has no known cause. Across this sample there are more than 65,000 clones, with under 95% seen only once. More than 8% of the sample is taken by the ten largest. Sequencing was done on a sample of peripheral blood. These receptors were taken from a human donor in a cohort sampled during active COVID-19.

The rearrangement uses TRBV27 and TRBJ1-2; tentatively, D is TRBD1 (5 bases). The CDR3 is 12 residues long. From germline, CDR1 is MNHEY and CDR2 SMNVEV (reference sequence). The ends were cut back, 5 bases at V and 6 bases at J, with 10 bases in the middle. Here the CDR3 reads CASSPRGDGYTF. The CDR3 nucleotides are TGTGCCAGCAGTCCCCGGGGGGATGGCTACACCTTC.

This clone was observed a single time. The chain carries TRBV28 and TRBJ2-7; 7 bases agree with TRBD1. This CDR3 is built from 15 residues. Per germline, CDR1 MDHEN and CDR2 SYDVKM. V was clipped by 6 bases and J by 3 bases; unmatched bases: 11. The CDR3 region is CASRSAPGTDYEQYF. CDR3 nucleotides: TGTGCCAGCAGGTCGGCTCCCGGGACAGACTACGAGCAGTACTTC.

The gene calls are TRBV28 and TRBJ2-7, with TRBD1 matching over 10 bases. The V gene end was trimmed by 4 bases and the J gene end by 2 bases; junction bases not matched to a gene: 8. The CDR3 is made up of 16 amino acids. CDR1 and CDR2 from the germline V gene are MDHEN and SYDVKM. In DNA form, the CDR3 reads TGTGCCAGCAGTTCCATAACCGGGACAGGGGCCTACGAGCAGTACTTC. Translating it yields CASSSITGTGAYEQYF.

The chain employs TRBV29-1 and TRBJ2-2; perhaps TRBD2 as D (5 bases). The CDR3 totals 14 residues. In germline, CDR1 is SQVTM, CDR2 ANQGSEA. Between the trimmed V and J ends, which lost 1 base and 5 bases, there was a span of 11 bases. Here the CDR3 DNA reads TGCAGCGTTGAAGTACTCGGGGTGACCGGGGAGCTGTTTTTT. This translates into CSVEVLGVTGELFF.

The chain employs TRBV5-1 and TRBJ2-6; the D is unclear. The CDR3 spans 15 residues. V lost 7 bases and J 0 bases, leaving 11 bases between the germline ends. The germline V gene encodes CDR1 SGHRS and CDR2 YFSETQ. As DNA, the CDR3 is TGCGCCAGCCGCCCGGGTTTCTCTGGGGCCAACGTCCTGACTTTC. Residues: CASRPGFSGANVLTF.

The rearrangement uses TRBV12-5 and TRBJ1-2; D remains unclear. The CDR3 consists of 12 residues. Germline V gives CDR1 LGHNT, CDR2 FRNRAP. V was cut by 5 bases and J by 4 bases, with 8 bases left in between. The CDR3 DNA reads TGTGCTAGTGGTCCACAGAGCTATGGCTACACCTTC. Translation gives CASGPQSYGYTF.

The chain has TRBV7-9 and TRBJ2-7, with D perhaps TRBD1 (5 bases). CDR1 and CDR2 from the germline V gene are SEHNR and FQNEAQ (reference sequence). Trimming cost V 4 bases and J 5 bases, with 9 bases left between them. The CDR3 covers 12 residues. CDR3 residues: CASSSQGDEQYF. The DNA for the CDR3 is TGTGCCAGCAGCTCGCAGGGTGACGAGCAGTACTTC.

The chain links TRBV5-8 to TRBJ1-1, with D perhaps matching TRBD1 (5 bases). With 4 bases removed from V and 11 bases from J, the gap between germline ends came to 15 bases. The CDR3 loop spans 12 amino acids. Germline-derived CDR1 and CDR2 are SGHTS and YDEGEE. CDR3 nucleotide sequence: TGTGCCAGCAGCCACCGCACCAGGGATGCTTTCTTT. Translating gives CASSHRTRDAFF.

The V and J genes are TRBV4-2 and TRBJ2-7, with TRBD2 matching over 11 bases. The V and J ends lost 0 bases and 3 bases, in that order; junction bases with no gene match: 13. This CDR3 contains 19 residues. CDR1 is LGHNA and CDR2 is YNFKEQ in the germline V gene. CDR3: CASSQERSLAGGSDYEQYF. The CDR3 nucleotides read TGTGCCAGCAGCCAAGAACGGAGTCTAGCGGGGGGTTCGGACTACGAGCAGTACTTC.

The chain recombines TRBV11-2 with TRBJ2-3; no definite D call. Germline lookup yields CDR1 SGHAT and CDR2 FQNNGV. The CDR3 length is 13 residues. The V and J ends lost 3 bases and 5 bases respectively, with 9 bases between them. The CDR3 sequence is CASSFSPGDTQYF. The CDR3 nucleotides are TGTGCCAGCAGCTTTAGCCCCGGAGATACGCAGTATTTT.